Presented here are 12 T cell receptor beta chains from one specimen sequenced in a study of cytomegalovirus exposure and HLA in healthy donors. The PCR ran on 60 Vbeta and 13 Jbeta primers. The method was immunoSEQ multiplex PCR; TCRdb's version includes in-frame clones alone and lacks a portion of them. The table has 85,000 to 120,000 clones, about 64% seen once. The sample taken for sequencing was PBMCs. The receptors here all came from a female donor in good health and CMV-seronegative.

V usage is TRBV6-5 and J usage is TRBJ2-2, with D possibly matching TRBD1 (6 bases). This CDR3 is 14 amino acids long. Germline CDR1 and CDR2: MNHEY and SVGAGI. V gave up 4 bases and J gave up 0 bases, with 6 bases separating them. CDR3 sequence reads: CASSWDTNTGELFF. CDR3 DNA: TGTGCCAGCAGTTGGGACACGAACACCGGGGAGCTGTTTTTT.

This clone was recorded once. This rearrangement joins TRBV14 to TRBJ2-1; 8 bases agree with TRBD1. Per the germline V gene, CDR1 is SGHDN and CDR2 is FVKESK. J was trimmed by 5 bases and V by 3 bases; bases with no gene match: 6. This CDR3 is 15 amino acids long. As DNA, the CDR3 is TGTGCCAGCAGCCAGACAGGGGTCCGGCACAATGAGCAGTTCTTC. Translating it yields CASSQTGVRHNEQFF.

This clone has a handful of counts. The chain carries TRBV29-1 and TRBJ2-5; D is ambiguous. CDR1 is SQVTM and CDR2 is ANQGSEA in the germline V gene. The ends were cut back, 4 bases at V and 2 bases at J, with 8 bases in the middle. This CDR3 contains 12 residues. DNA for the CDR3: TGCAGCGTTGGGGCCGAGCAAGAGACCCAGTACTTC. Its protein product is CSVGAEQETQYF. Complete variable domain (other parts from reference TRBV29-1 and TRBJ2-5): SAVISQKPSRDICQRGTSLTIQCQVDSQVTMMFWYRQQPGQSLTLIATANQGSEATYESGFVIDKFPISRPNLTFSTLTVSNMSPEDSSIYLCSVGAEQETQYFGPGTRLLVL.

The chain has TRBV6-6 and TRBJ2-1, with a weak D call TRBD2 (6 bases). Deletions cut 4 bases from V and 15 bases from J, with 19 bases between. From germline, CDR1 is MNHNY and CDR2 SVGAGI (reference sequence). The CDR3 extends over 13 amino acids. The CDR3 spells CASSSASESKAFF. CDR3 bases: TGTGCCAGCAGTTCCGCTAGCGAATCGAAGGCGTTCTTC.

The chain employs TRBV19 and TRBJ2-2; 15 nucleotides match TRBD2. The length of the CDR3 is 17 residues. The J segment lost 7 bases and the V segment lost 4 bases, leaving 7 bases of the junction unmatched. Germline CDR1 and CDR2: LNHDA and SQIVND (reference sequence). DNA of the CDR3: TGTGCCAGTAGTACTGGACTAGCGGGAGGGCCGATCGGGGAGCTGTTTTTT. This codes for CASSTGLAGGPIGELFF.

CDR3 DNA sequence: TGTGCCAGCGGTCGTGGGCAAGGGGGTGATCAGCCCCAGCATTTT. Protein sequence: CASGRGQGGDQPQHF. The genes are TRBV27 and TRBJ1-5; possible D gene TRBD1, 6 bases. Per germline, CDR1 MNHEY and CDR2 SMNVEV (reference sequence). CDR3 length equals 15 residues. V was pared by 8 bases and J by 5 bases, with 19 bases between.

This chain uses TRBV25-1 with TRBJ2-5; no clear D gene. The better agreement between TRBJ2-7 and the DNA end casts doubt on the J call. Germline assignment: CDR1 MGHDK and CDR2 SYGVNS. The length of the CDR3 is 11 residues. CDR3 DNA: TGTGCCAGCAGCAGACTGCACGAGCAGTACTTC. Encoded protein: CASSRLHEQYF.

This sequence joins TRBV28 and TRBJ2-1; 8 bases line up with TRBD2. The CDR3 consists of 17 residues. CDR1 and CDR2 (germline): MDHEN, SYDVKM. V lost 8 bases and J lost 0; bases outside the gene matches: 12. The CDR3 coding sequence is TGTGCCAGCGGGGATACCGGGACTAGTCGCTCCTACAATGAGCAGTTCTTC. Translating gives CASGDTGTSRSYNEQFF.

This clone was seen only a few times. The CDR3 coding sequence is TGTGCCTGGAGTGTTGGGGGGAGCTCCAATGAGCAGTTCTTC. Amino acid sequence: CAWSVGGSSNEQFF. The chain uses TRBV30 and TRBJ2-1, with a tentative D call TRBD2 (6 bases). Trimming stripped 0 bases from V and 6 bases from J, with 12 bases between. This CDR3 comprises 14 residues. Germline CDR1 and CDR2: GTSNPN and SVGIG (reference sequence).

In DNA form, the CDR3 reads TGTGCCAGCAGTTCCATGTTCGGGGCCTACGAGCAGTACTTC. Amino acid sequence: CASSSMFGAYEQYF. The chain combines TRBV27 with TRBJ2-7; a possible D gene is TRBD2 (5 bases). Trimming took off 4 bases at V and 2 bases at J, with 12 bases between the two ends. Per germline, CDR1 MNHEY and CDR2 SMNVEV (reference sequence). The CDR3 sequence is 14 residues long.

The rearrangement joins TRBV7-2 to TRBJ2-7, with 13 bases matching TRBD2. The junction had 5 bases not matched to a gene; V was cut back by 0 bases and J by 12 bases. This CDR3 is built from 14 residues. Germline V gene sequence: CDR1 SGHTA, CDR2 FQGNSA. The CDR3 bases are TGTGCCAGCAGCTTAGCCGGACTAGCGGGAGTGCTGTACTTC. Protein product: CASSLAGLAGVLYF. Supplemented by reference TRBV7-2 and TRBJ2-7, the full variable domain reads GAGVSQSPSNKVTEKGKDVELRCDPISGHTALYWYRQSLGQGLEFLIYFQGNSAPDKSGLPSDRFSAERTGGSVSTLTIQRTQQEDSAVYLCASSLAGLAGVLYFGPGTRLTVT.

The rearrangement links TRBV30 to TRBJ1-4; D uncertain. Per germline, CDR1 GTSNPN and CDR2 SVGIG (reference sequence). This CDR3 spans 11 amino acids. Trimming stripped 4 bases from V and 10 bases from J, with 10 bases between. The DNA for the CDR3 is TGTGCCTGGACCCGGGGTGGAAAACTGTTTTTT. Protein: CAWTRGGKLFF.